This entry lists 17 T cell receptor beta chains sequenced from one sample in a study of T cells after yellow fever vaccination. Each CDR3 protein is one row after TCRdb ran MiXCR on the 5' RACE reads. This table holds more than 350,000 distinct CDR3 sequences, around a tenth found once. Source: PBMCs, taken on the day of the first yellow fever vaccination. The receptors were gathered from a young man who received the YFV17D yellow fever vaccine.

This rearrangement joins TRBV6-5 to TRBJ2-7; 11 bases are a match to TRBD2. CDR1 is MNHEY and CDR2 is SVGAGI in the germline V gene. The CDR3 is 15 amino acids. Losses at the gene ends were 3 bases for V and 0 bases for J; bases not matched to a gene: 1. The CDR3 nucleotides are TGTGCCAGCAGTTATCTAGCGGGGGGCTCCTACGAGCAGTACGTC. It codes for CASSYLAGGSYEQYV.

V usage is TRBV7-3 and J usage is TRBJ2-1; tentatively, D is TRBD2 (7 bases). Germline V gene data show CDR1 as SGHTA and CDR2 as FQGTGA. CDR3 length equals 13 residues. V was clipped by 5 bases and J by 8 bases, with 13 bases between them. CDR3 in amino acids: CASSVRGAHEQFF. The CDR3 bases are TGTGCCAGCAGCGTACGGGGGGCACATGAGCAGTTCTTC. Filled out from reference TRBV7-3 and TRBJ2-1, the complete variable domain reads GAGVSQTPSNKVTEKGKYVELRCDPISGHTALYWYRQSLGQGPEFLIYFQGTGAADDSGLPNDRFFAVRPEGSVSTLKIQRTERGDSAVYLCASSVRGAHEQFFGPGTRLTVL.

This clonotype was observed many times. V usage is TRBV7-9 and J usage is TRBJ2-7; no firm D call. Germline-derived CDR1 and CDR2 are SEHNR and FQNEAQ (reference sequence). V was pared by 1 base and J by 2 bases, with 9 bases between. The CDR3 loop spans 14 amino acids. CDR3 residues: CASSLVTPAYEQYF. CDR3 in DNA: TGTGCCAGCAGCTTAGTTACTCCCGCCTACGAGCAGTACTTC.

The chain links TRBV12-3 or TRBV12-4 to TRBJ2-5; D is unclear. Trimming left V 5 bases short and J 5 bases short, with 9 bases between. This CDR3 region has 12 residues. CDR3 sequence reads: CASSGATETQYF. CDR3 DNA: TGTGCCAGCAGTGGTGCTACGGAGACCCAGTACTTC.

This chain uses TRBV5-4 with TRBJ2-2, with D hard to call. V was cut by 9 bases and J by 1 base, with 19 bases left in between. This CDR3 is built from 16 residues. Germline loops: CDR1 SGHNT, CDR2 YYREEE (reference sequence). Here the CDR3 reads CATYNPQNLNTGELFF. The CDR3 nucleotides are TGTGCCACCTACAACCCACAAAACCTGAACACCGGGGAGCTGTTTTTT.

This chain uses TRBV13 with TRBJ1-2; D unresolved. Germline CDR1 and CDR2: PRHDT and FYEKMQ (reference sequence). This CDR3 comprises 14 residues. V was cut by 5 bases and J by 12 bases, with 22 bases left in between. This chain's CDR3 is CASSLQPVLYENTF. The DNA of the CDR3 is TGTGCCAGCAGCCTACAACCGGTTCTTTATGAGAACACCTTC. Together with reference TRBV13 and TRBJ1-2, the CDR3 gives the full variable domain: AAGVIQSPRHLIKEKRETATLKCYPIPRHDTVYWYQQGPGQDPQFLISFYEKMQSDKGSIPDRFSAQQFSDYHSELNMSSLELGDSALYFCASSLQPVLYENTFGSGTRLTVV.

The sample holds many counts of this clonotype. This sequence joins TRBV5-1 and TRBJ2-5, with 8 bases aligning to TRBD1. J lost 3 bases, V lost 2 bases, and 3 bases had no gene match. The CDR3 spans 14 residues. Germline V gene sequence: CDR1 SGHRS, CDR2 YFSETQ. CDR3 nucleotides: TGCGCCAGCAGCTTCCAGGGGGCAGAAGAGACCCAGTACTTC. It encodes CASSFQGAEETQYF.

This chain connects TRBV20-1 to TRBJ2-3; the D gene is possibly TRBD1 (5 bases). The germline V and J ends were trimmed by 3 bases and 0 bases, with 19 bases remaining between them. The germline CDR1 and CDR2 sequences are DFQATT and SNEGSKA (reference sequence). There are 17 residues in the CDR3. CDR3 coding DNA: TGCAGTGCTAGTGCGGCAGGGATCTCGGCTAGCACAGATACGCAGTATTTT. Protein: CSASAAGISASTDTQYF.

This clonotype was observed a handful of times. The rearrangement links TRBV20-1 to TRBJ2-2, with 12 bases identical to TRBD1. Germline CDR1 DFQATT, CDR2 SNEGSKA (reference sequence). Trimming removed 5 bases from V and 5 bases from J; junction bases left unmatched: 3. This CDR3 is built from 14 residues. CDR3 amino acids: CSAAGQGATGELFF. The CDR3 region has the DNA TGCAGTGCTGCGGGACAGGGGGCGACCGGGGAGCTGTTTTTT.

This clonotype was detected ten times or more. This CDR3 reads CASSLGLVLNTEAFF. The CDR3, as DNA: TGCGCCAGCAGCTTGGGACTAGTGCTGAACACTGAAGCTTTCTTT. This rearrangement joins TRBV5-1 to TRBJ1-1, with D uncertain. The V end was cut by 0 bases, the J end by 0 bases, with 9 bases between. Germline V gene sequence: CDR1 SGHRS, CDR2 YFSETQ. The CDR3 runs to 15 residues.

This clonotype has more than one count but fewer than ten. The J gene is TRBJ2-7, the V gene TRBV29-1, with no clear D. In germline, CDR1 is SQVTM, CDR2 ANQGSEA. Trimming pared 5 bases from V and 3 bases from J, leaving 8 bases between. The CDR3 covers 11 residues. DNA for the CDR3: TGCAGCGTTCGGGCCCTCTACGAGCAGTACTTC. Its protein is CSVRALYEQYF.

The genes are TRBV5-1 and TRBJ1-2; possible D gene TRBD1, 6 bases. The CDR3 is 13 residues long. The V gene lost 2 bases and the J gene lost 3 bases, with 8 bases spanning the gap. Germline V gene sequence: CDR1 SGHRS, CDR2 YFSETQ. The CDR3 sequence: CASSFSGDYGYTF. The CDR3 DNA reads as TGCGCCAGCAGCTTTTCAGGGGACTATGGCTACACCTTC.

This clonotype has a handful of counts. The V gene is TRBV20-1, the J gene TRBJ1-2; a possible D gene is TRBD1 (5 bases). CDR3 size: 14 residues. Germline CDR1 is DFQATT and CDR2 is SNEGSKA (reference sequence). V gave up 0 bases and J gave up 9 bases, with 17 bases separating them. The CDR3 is CSARDDRGGARYTF. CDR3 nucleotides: TGCAGTGCTAGAGATGACCGGGGAGGGGCCCGCTACACCTTC.

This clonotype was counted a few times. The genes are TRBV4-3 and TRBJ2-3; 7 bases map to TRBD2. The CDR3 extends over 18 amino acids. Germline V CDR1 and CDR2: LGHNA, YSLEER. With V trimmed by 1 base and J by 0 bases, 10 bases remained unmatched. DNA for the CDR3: TGCGCCAGCAGCCAAGCATCTCTCCCAGCGGGGAGCACAGATACGCAGTATTTT. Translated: CASSQASLPAGSTDTQYF.

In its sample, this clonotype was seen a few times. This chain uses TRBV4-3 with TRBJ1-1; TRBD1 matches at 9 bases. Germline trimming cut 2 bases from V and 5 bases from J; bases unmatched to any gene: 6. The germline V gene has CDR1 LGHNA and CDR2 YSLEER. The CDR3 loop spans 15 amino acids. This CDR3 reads CASSQQQTGGTEAFF. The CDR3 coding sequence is TGCGCCAGCAGCCAACAACAGACAGGGGGTACTGAAGCTTTCTTT.

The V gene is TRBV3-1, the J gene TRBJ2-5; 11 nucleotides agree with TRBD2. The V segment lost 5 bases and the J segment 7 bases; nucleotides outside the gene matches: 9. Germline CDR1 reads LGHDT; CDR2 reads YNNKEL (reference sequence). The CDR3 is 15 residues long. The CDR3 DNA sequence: TGTGCCAGCAGCGAGACTAGCGGGGTTATCGGGACCCAGTACTTC. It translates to CASSETSGVIGTQYF.

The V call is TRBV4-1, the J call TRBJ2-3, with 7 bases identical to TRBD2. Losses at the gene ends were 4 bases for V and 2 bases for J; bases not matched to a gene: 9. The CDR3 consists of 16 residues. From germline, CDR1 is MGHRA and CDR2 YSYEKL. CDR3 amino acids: CASSPSSGSSTDTQYF. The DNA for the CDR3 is TGCGCCAGCAGCCCCTCTAGCGGATCTTCCACAGATACGCAGTATTTT.